Shown below are 23 T cell receptor beta chains from a single sample sequenced in a study of T cell responses to AZD1222 COVID-19 vaccine. Sequencing used immunoSEQ multiplex PCR; TCRdb keeps in-frame clones, though not all of them. The sample holds 95,000 to 110,000 clones, 90% to 95% seen once. The sequencing used peripheral blood, collected on day 0 of AZD1222 vaccination. The source is an adult in good health.

The V and J genes are TRBV14 and TRBJ1-2, with TRBD1 matching over 8 bases. CDR3 length equals 15 residues. Germline V gives CDR1 SGHDN, CDR2 FVKESK. The V gene end was trimmed by 4 bases and the J gene end by 8 bases; junction bases not matched to a gene: 12. The CDR3 DNA follows: TGTGCCAGCAGCCGTGTAAGGACAGGGCCAGGAGGCTACACCTTC. Translation: CASSRVRTGPGGYTF.

The chain is built from TRBV6-5 and TRBJ1-1; D gene ambiguous. Germline lookup yields CDR1 MNHEY and CDR2 SVGAGI. The CDR3 runs to 14 residues. V was shortened by 0 bases and J by 5 bases, with 10 bases between the two germline ends. The CDR3 bases are TGTGCCAGCAGTTACTCGTTTAAAAGGACTGAAGCTTTCTTT. Translating gives CASSYSFKRTEAFF.

This chain connects TRBV7-2 to TRBJ2-5; 8 bases are a match to TRBD2. The J segment lost 5 bases and the V segment lost 4 bases, leaving 9 bases of the junction unmatched. CDR1 and CDR2 from the germline V gene are SGHTA and FQGNSA. CDR3 size: 15 residues. CDR3 nucleotide sequence: TGTGCCAGCAGCTCAGCGGGGGCGGGCGGGGAGACCCAGTACTTC. Encoded protein: CASSSAGAGGETQYF.

V usage is TRBV3-1 (or the pseudogene TRBV3-2) and J usage is TRBJ1-6; TRBD1 aligns across 11 bases. The germline V gene has CDR1 LGHDT and CDR2 YNNKEL (reference sequence). The CDR3 is made up of 16 amino acids. With 5 bases clipped from V and 6 bases from J, the junction kept 6 bases outside the gene matches. The CDR3 loop is CASSRDRGVPNSPLHF. The CDR3 bases are TGTGCCAGCAGCAGGGACAGGGGGGTCCCTAATTCACCCCTCCACTTT.

The rearrangement links TRBV6-5 to TRBJ1-1, with D perhaps matching TRBD1 (6 bases). Trimming removed 7 bases at V and 6 bases at J, with 15 bases between. CDR1 and CDR2 from the germline V gene are MNHEY and SVGAGI. The CDR3 contains 13 residues. CDR3 sequence reads: CASIRGEGAEAFF. The CDR3 nucleotides are TGTGCCAGCATCCGCGGGGAGGGGGCTGAAGCTTTCTTT.

The chain has TRBV7-2 and TRBJ1-5; D might be TRBD1 (5 bases). Trimming removed 5 bases from V and 7 bases from J, with 21 bases in between. Germline loops: CDR1 SGHTA, CDR2 FQGNSA. The CDR3 is 16 amino acids. The DNA for the CDR3 is TGTGCCAGCAGCACATACGGAGAATCAAAGGGGCAGCCCCAGCATTTT. Translating gives CASSTYGESKGQPQHF.

The chain combines TRBV4-1 with TRBJ2-4; 7 bases agree with TRBD1. From germline, CDR1 is MGHRA and CDR2 YSYEKL. This CDR3 comprises 14 residues. Trimming at V came to 5 bases and at J to 8 bases, leaving 9 bases not matched to a gene. CDR3 amino acids: CASSTRDSWDIQYF. The CDR3 coding sequence is TGCGCCAGCAGCACCCGGGACAGCTGGGACATTCAGTACTTC.

This clone came up once. The J gene is TRBJ2-5, the V gene TRBV4-1; D is unclear. The germline V gene has CDR1 MGHRA and CDR2 YSYEKL. The CDR3 is made up of 15 amino acids. Trimming removed 3 bases at V and 3 bases at J, with 14 bases between. The CDR3 nucleotides read TGCGCCAGCAGCCATCGGCCGGGCCATGAAGAGACCCAGTACTTC. It is translated as CASSHRPGHEETQYF.

The V gene is TRBV6-5, the J gene TRBJ1-3, with 9 bases fitting TRBD1. This CDR3 is built from 15 residues. Trimming at V came to 6 bases and at J to 3 bases, leaving 6 bases not matched to a gene. Germline CDR1 and CDR2: MNHEY and SVGAGI. CDR3 sequence reads: CASRGTGTSGNTIYF. CDR3 sequence (DNA): TGTGCCAGCAGGGGGACAGGGACAAGTGGAAACACCATATATTTT.

There are a few counts of this clone. The V call is TRBV3-1 (or the pseudogene TRBV3-2), the J call TRBJ2-7, with D unclear. This CDR3 has 15 residues. V lost 5 bases to trimming and J lost 2 bases, with 16 bases between them. Germline V gene lookup returns CDR1 LGHDT and CDR2 YNNKEL (reference sequence). In DNA, the CDR3 is TGTGCCAGCAGCGTCGCCCTTACGGGCCCCTACGAGCAGTACTTC. It codes for CASSVALTGPYEQYF.

This chain connects TRBV7-9 to TRBJ1-1; D gene ambiguous. Germline loops: CDR1 SEHNR, CDR2 FQNEAQ (reference sequence). V lost 1 base and J 3 bases, leaving 9 bases between the germline ends. This CDR3 has 14 amino acids. CDR3: CASSLGIYDTEAFF. CDR3 bases: TGTGCCAGCAGCTTAGGGATCTACGACACTGAAGCTTTCTTT.

The chain joins TRBV5-1 to TRBJ1-2, with D tentatively TRBD1 (6 bases). Per the germline V gene, CDR1 is SGHRS and CDR2 is YFSETQ. CDR3 length: 15 amino acids. V was shortened by 1 base and J by 4 bases, with 14 bases between the two germline ends. The CDR3 loop is CASSLQPQGGYGYTF. In DNA form, the CDR3 reads TGCGCCAGCAGCTTGCAGCCACAGGGAGGCTATGGCTACACCTTC.

The chain joins TRBV2 to TRBJ2-7; weak D call: TRBD2 (5 bases). The germline CDR1 and CDR2 sequences are SNHLY and FYNNEI. This CDR3 comprises 13 residues. V lost 7 bases, J lost 2 bases, and 12 bases lay in between. CDR3 sequence: CASNGVGTYEQYF. In DNA, the CDR3 is TGTGCCAGCAACGGGGTAGGGACCTACGAGCAGTACTTC.

The chain recombines TRBV11-2 with TRBJ2-7; 8 bases line up with TRBD1. The CDR3 contains 18 residues. V gave up 4 bases and J gave up 0 bases; unmatched junction bases: 14. CDR1 SGHAT and CDR2 FQNNGV come from the germline V gene. The CDR3 here is CASSSSIGVGQGSYEQYF. The CDR3 nucleotides are TGTGCCAGCAGCTCCAGTATCGGAGTTGGACAGGGCTCCTACGAGCAGTACTTC.

The chain uses TRBV7-2 and TRBJ1-1; D is possibly TRBD1 (5 bases). The CDR3 extends over 15 amino acids. Germline CDR1 SGHTA, CDR2 FQGNSA. Trimming removed 2 bases from V and 1 base from J, with 11 bases in between. The CDR3 protein is CASSLLGGSNTEAFF. The CDR3 coding sequence is TGTGCCAGCAGCTTACTCGGGGGGTCGAACACTGAAGCTTTCTTT.

This sequence joins TRBV5-1 and TRBJ1-2; D gene ambiguous. Trimming pared 0 bases from V and 2 bases from J, leaving 8 bases between. In germline, CDR1 is SGHRS, CDR2 YFSETQ. This CDR3 comprises 14 residues. The CDR3 sequence: CASSLDRGNYGYTF. In DNA form, the CDR3 reads TGCGCCAGCAGCTTGGATCGGGGAAACTATGGCTACACCTTC.

The chain joins TRBV3-1 (or the pseudogene TRBV3-2) to TRBJ2-7; D is possibly TRBD2 (6 bases). The CDR3 runs to 15 residues. Trimming took off 3 bases at V and 1 base at J, with 13 bases between the two ends. Germline CDR1 and CDR2: LGHDT and YNNKEL (reference sequence). The CDR3: CASSHTGGISYEQYF. CDR3 DNA: TGTGCCAGCAGCCACACCGGGGGAATATCCTACGAGCAGTACTTC.

The chain combines TRBV30 with TRBJ1-5, with D unresolved. Germline assignment: CDR1 GTSNPN and CDR2 SVGIG (reference sequence). CDR3 length equals 13 residues. With 5 bases removed from V and 4 bases from J, the gap between germline ends came to 12 bases. In DNA form, the CDR3 reads TGTGCCTGGGGAGAAAGTCATAATCAGCCCCAGCATTTT. It specifies CAWGESHNQPQHF.

The chain links TRBV20-1 to TRBJ1-2; TRBD1 might be the D (6 bases). The CDR3 covers 13 residues. The V end was cut by 3 bases, the J end by 8 bases, with 16 bases between. Germline V CDR1 and CDR2: DFQATT, SNEGSKA (reference sequence). The DNA for the CDR3 is TGCAGTGCTAGTTCAGGGGACTTGGGCGGCTACACCTTC. Translating gives CSASSGDLGGYTF.

CDR3 sequence reads: CASSQSRVGYTF. The CDR3 coding sequence is TGTGCCAGCAGCCAATCACGGGTTGGCTACACCTTC. The chain recombines TRBV16 with TRBJ1-2; D unclear. The germline gives CDR1 KGHSY, CDR2 FQNENV. The CDR3 loop spans 12 amino acids. Trimming removed 0 bases at V and 7 bases at J, with 6 bases between.

The rearrangement links TRBV5-1 to TRBJ1-1; D is uncertain. Trimming left V 3 bases short and J 1 base short, with 10 bases between. This CDR3 spans 14 amino acids. Germline V gene sequence: CDR1 SGHRS, CDR2 YFSETQ. The CDR3 loop reads CASSYMTANTEAFF. CDR3 nucleotides: TGCGCCAGCAGCTATATGACTGCGAACACTGAAGCTTTCTTT.

The CDR3 coding sequence is TGTGCCAGCAGCAAAGTCCTAGTGGTAGCCAAAAACATTCAGTACTTC. This gives the protein CASSKVLVVAKNIQYF. J is TRBJ2-4 and V is TRBV21-1; whether TRBD2, the table's D call, matches the DNA was not checked. TRBV21-1 is reported as a pseudogene. CDR3 length: 16 residues.

The chain has TRBV13 and TRBJ2-1; D might be TRBD2 (5 bases). Germline V lookup: CDR1 PRHDT, CDR2 FYEKMQ (reference sequence). V lost 1 base to trimming and J lost 8 bases, with 12 bases between them. The CDR3 totals 14 residues. CDR3 sequence (DNA): TGTGCCAGCAGCTTAGTGGCTGGCGGGTATGAGCAGTTCTTC. This translates into CASSLVAGGYEQFF.